The 6 T cell receptor beta chains given below trace back to one sample, sequenced in a study of blood T cell repertoires in COVID-19. The repertoire was sequenced with immunoSEQ multiplex PCR; TCRdb's copy has only in-frame clones and lacks some. Of fewer than 10,000 clones listed, roughly nine tenths are singletons. Sequenced material: peripheral blood. These receptors were collected from a man aged 55 to 69 with acute or convalescent COVID-19.

This clone was seen more than once but under ten times. The chain combines TRBV5-6 with TRBJ2-7; D ambiguous. The CDR3 is 13 amino acids. The germline CDR1 and CDR2 sequences are SGHDT and YYEEEE. Trimming left V 2 bases short and J 6 bases short, with 12 bases between. CDR3 loop: CASSFMTASEQYF. In DNA form, the CDR3 reads TGTGCCAGCAGCTTTATGACGGCTAGCGAGCAGTACTTC.

The chain recombines TRBV7-9 with TRBJ1-1; no definite D call. This CDR3 contains 12 residues. Per the germline V gene, CDR1 is SEHNR and CDR2 is FQNEAQ (reference sequence). Trimming pared 8 bases from V and 0 bases from J, leaving 7 bases between. The CDR3 reads CASFSMNTEAFF. Here the CDR3 DNA reads TGTGCCAGCTTTAGTATGAACACTGAAGCTTTCTTT. The variable domain in full, completed from reference TRBV7-9 and TRBJ1-1, reads DTGVSQNPRHKITKRGQNVTFRCDPISEHNRLYWYRQTLGQGPEFLTYFQNEAQLEKSRLLSDRFSAERPKGSFSTLEIQRTEQGDSAMYLCASFSMNTEAFFGQGTRLTVV.

The CDR3: CATSRDMAGGRYGYTF. CDR3 DNA: TGTGCCACCAGCAGAGATATGGCAGGGGGCCGCTATGGCTACACCTTC. The genes are TRBV15 and TRBJ1-2; TRBD1 matches 8 bases. Germline values: CDR1 LNHNV, CDR2 YYDKDF (reference sequence). The CDR3 consists of 16 residues. The J segment lost 4 bases and the V segment lost 0 bases, leaving 7 bases of the junction unmatched.

The chain couples TRBV5-6 to TRBJ2-5; 10 nucleotides match TRBD1. The V segment lost 3 bases and the J segment 5 bases; nucleotides outside the gene matches: 13. The length of the CDR3 is 17 residues. Germline V gives CDR1 SGHDT, CDR2 YYEEEE. CDR3 nucleotides: TGTGCCAGCAGCTCCACACTCGGACAGGGGGATAGGGAGACCCAGTACTTC. Its protein product is CASSSTLGQGDRETQYF. The full variable domain, in which reference TRBV5-6 and TRBJ2-5 provide the parts outside the CDR3, is DAGVTQSPTHLIKTRGQQVTLRCSPKSGHDTVSWYQQALGQGPQFIFQYYEEEERQRGNFPDRFSGHQFPNYSSELNVNALLLGDSALYLCASSSTLGQGDRETQYFGPGTRLLVL.

This chain links TRBV7-9 with TRBJ1-2; D may be TRBD1 (6 bases). Germline V gene data show CDR1 as SEHNR and CDR2 as FQNEAQ (reference sequence). The CDR3 spans 15 residues. Between the trimmed V and J ends, which lost 0 bases and 1 base, there was a span of 9 bases. CDR3 in DNA: TGTGCCAGCAGCTTAGCACAGGGCCATAACTATGGCTACACCTTC. Amino acids: CASSLAQGHNYGYTF. Full variable domain (missing parts from reference TRBV7-9 and TRBJ1-2): DTGVSQNPRHKITKRGQNVTFRCDPISEHNRLYWYRQTLGQGPEFLTYFQNEAQLEKSRLLSDRFSAERPKGSFSTLEIQRTEQGDSAMYLCASSLAQGHNYGYTFGSGTRLTVV.

V and J are TRBV4-1 and TRBJ2-1, with 9 bases identical to TRBD2. There are 17 residues in the CDR3. V dropped 4 bases and J dropped 5; count of bases not matched to a gene: 12. Germline CDR1 and CDR2: MGHRA and YSYEKL. CDR3 nucleotide sequence: TGCGCCAGCAGCCTGCGAGGTAGCGGGAGCGCTAACAATGAGCAGTTCTTC. This gives the protein CASSLRGSGSANNEQFF.